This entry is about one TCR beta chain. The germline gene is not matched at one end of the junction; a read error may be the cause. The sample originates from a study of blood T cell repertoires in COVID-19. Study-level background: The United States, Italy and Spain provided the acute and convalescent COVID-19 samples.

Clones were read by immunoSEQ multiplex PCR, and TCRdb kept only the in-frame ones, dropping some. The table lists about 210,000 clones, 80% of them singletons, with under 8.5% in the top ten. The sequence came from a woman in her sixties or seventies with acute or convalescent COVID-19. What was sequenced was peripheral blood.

CDR3 sequence: CASRPTGQVSSVHF. The CDR3 DNA reads TGCGCCAGCAGACCAACGGGACAGGTATCAAGCGTGCACTTC. This chain joins TRBV5-1 and TRBJ2-7, with TRBD1 matching 8 bases. The germline V gene has CDR1 SGHRS and CDR2 YFSETQ. The CDR3 is 14 amino acids. Full variable domain (rest looked up from reference TRBV5-1 and TRBJ2-7): KAGVTQTPRYLIKTRGQQVTLSCSPISGHRSVSWYQQTPGQGLQFLFEYFSETQRNKGNFPGRFSGRQFSNSRSEMNVSTLELGDSALYLCASRPTGQVSSVHFGPGTRLTVT.